This TCR beta chain was obtained from a study of radiotherapy plus CTLA-4 blockade in lung cancer. Notes on the study in general: TCR clones of tumor origin grew in blood after radiotherapy plus ipilimumab.

Produced via immunoSEQ multiplex PCR; TCRdb's table is partial and in-frame only. The table lists roughly 100,000 clones, around 85% of them singletons. For this clone: Its antigen is currently unknown.

The sample consisted of peripheral blood, taken from a patient treated with radiotherapy plus ipilimumab. This receptor was obtained from a human donor with non-small cell lung cancer that progressed on radiotherapy plus ipilimumab. Some clones in this sample may be carry-over from other donors' samples.

The CDR3 reads CASGLRSGNTIYF. The CDR3 bases are TGTGCCAGCGGACTCCGCTCTGGAAACACCATATATTTT. This rearrangement joins TRBV5-8 to TRBJ1-3; D gene ambiguous. Germline values: CDR1 SGHTS, CDR2 YDEGEE. The CDR3 runs 13 residues. Trimming shortened V by 7 bases and J by 0 bases, and 8 bases separated the two germline ends.